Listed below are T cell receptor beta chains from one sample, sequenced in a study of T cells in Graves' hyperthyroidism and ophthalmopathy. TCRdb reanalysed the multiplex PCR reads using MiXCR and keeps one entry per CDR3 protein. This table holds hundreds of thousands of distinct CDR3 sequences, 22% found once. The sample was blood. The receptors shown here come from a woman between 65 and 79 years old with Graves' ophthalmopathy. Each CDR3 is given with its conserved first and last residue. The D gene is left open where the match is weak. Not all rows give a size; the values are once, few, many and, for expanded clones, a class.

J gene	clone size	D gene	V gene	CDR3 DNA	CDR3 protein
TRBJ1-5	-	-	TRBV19	TGTGCCAGTAGTATCGGCACCTTCAATCAGCCCCAGCATTTT	CASSIGTFNQPQHF
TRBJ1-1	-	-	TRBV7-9	-	CDSSFYICSAYPGGKNTEAFF
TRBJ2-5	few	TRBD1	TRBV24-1	TGTGCCACCAGTGATTCTACAGGGGGCGCAGAGACCCAGTACTTC	CATSDSTGGAETQYF
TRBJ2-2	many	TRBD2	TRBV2	TGTGCCAGCAGTGTGCGGGAGGGGGGTGCCGGGGAGCTGTTTTTT	CASSVREGGAGELFF
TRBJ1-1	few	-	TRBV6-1	TGTGCCAGCACCGAACGAGGGGGAACTGAAGCTTTCTTT	CASTERGGTEAFF
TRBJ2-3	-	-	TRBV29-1	TGCAGCACCAAGAGGGGCACAGATACGCAGTATTTT	CSTKRGTDTQYF
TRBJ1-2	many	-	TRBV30	TGTGCCTGGAGTGTAACCGGCAGCTATGGCTACACCTTC	CAWSVTGSYGYTF
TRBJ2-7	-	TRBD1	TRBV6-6	TGTGCCAGCAGTTACTGGCACGGGGGACAGGGGAGGTACGAGCAGTACTTC	CASSYWHGGQGRYEQYF
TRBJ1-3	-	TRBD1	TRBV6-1	TGTGCCGGCAGTGAAGCTGGGACAGACTCTGGAAACACCATATATTTT	CAGSEAGTDSGNTIYF
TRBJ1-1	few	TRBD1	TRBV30	TGTGCCTGGGAAGGGGGCGTTTGGAGCACTGAAGCTTTCTTT	CAWEGGVWSTEAFF
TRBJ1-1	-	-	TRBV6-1	TGTGCCAGCAGGGTCGGTGGCTGGTACGCTTTCTTT	CASRVGGWYAFF
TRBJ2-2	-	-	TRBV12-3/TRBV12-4	TGTGCCAGCAGTCAGACGGAGACCGGGGAGCTGTTTTTT	CASSQTETGELFF
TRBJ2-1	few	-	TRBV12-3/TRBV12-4	TGTGCCAGCAGTTTACTTCGGCTAGAAGGAGGGGAGCAGTTCTTC	CASSLLRLEGGEQFF
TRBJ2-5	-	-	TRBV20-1	TGCAGTGCTATCAGCCGTAGTAGTGCAGAGACCCAGTACTTC	CSAISRSSAETQYF
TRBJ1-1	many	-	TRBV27	TGTGCCAGCAGTGCGGTTTGGAACACTGAAGCTTTCTTT	CASSAVWNTEAFF
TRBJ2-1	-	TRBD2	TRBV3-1	TGTGCCAGCAGCCAACTGACTAGCGGGAGCTTCAATGAGCAGTTCTTC	CASSQLTSGSFNEQFF
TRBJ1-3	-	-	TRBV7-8	TGTGCCAGCAGCTTAGCCGACGCCAGACCTGGAAACACCATATATTTT	CASSLADARPGNTIYF
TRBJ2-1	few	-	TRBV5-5	TGTGCCAGCAGCTCCCTGGTTCGGGGCGTCGGAGAGCAGTTCTTC	CASSSLVRGVGEQFF
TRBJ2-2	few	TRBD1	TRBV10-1	TGCGCCAGCAGAAAGGGGACAGAGAACACCGGGGAGCTGTTTTTT	CASRKGTENTGELFF
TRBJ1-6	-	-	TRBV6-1	TGTGCCAGCAGCGCCCCAATGGGGGGTAGCAATTCACCCCTCCACTTT	CASSAPMGGSNSPLHF
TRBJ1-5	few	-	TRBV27	TGTGCCAGCAGTTATGAGGGCTATAGCAATCAGCCCCAGCATTTT	CASSYEGYSNQPQHF
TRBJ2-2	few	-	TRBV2	TGTGCCAGCTTACCAGGGCGCGACACCGGGGAGCTGTTTTTT	CASLPGRDTGELFF
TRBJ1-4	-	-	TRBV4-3	TGCGCCAGCAGCCCAAGGTACAGAACGGATGAAAAACTGTTTTTT	CASSPRYRTDEKLFF
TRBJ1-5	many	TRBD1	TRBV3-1	TGTGCCAGCAGCCAAGACACAGGGGGACAGCCCCAGCATTTT	CASSQDTGGQPQHF
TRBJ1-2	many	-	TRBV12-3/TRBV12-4	TGTGCCAGCAGCAGAGACATGGTCTATGGCTACACCTTC	CASSRDMVYGYTF
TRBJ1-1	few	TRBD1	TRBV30	TGTGCCTGGAGGAGGACAGGGAACACTGAAGCTTTCTTT	CAWRRTGNTEAFF
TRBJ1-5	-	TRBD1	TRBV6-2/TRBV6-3	TGTGCCAGCAGTTACGGTTTCCAGGGGGCTGGCAATCAGCCCCAGCATTTT	CASSYGFQGAGNQPQHF
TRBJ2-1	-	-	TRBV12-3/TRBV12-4	TGTGCCAGCTGGCGGCTCTCCTACAATGAGCAGCTCTTC	CASWRLSYNEQLF
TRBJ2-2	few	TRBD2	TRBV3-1	TGTGCCAGCAGTCCACCCCTAGCGGGAGCCGGGGAGCTGTTTTTT	CASSPPLAGAGELFF
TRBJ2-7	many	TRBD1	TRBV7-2	TGTGCCAGCAGCAAGGGACAGATTAGCTACGAGCAGTACTTC	CASSKGQISYEQYF
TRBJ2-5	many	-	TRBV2	TGTGCCAGCAGTGTAGACTCCCGTGGGACCCAGTACTTC	CASSVDSRGTQYF
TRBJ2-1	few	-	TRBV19	TGTGCCAGTAGACTGAGGACACGGAGCTCCTACAATGAGCAGTTCTTC	CASRLRTRSSYNEQFF
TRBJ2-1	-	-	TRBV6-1	TGTGCCAGCACCCCCTGGGAGGACTGGGGGAATGAGCAGTTCTTC	CASTPWEDWGNEQFF
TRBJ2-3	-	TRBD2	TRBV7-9	TGTGCCAGCAGCATTAAAGCGGGAGTTCAAGATACGCAGTATTTT	CASSIKAGVQDTQYF
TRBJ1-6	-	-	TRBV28	TGTGCCAGCATCCGGGGATGGGAATCACCCCTCCACTTT	CASIRGWESPLHF
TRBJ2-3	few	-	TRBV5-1	TGCGCCAGCCGACTCCGGAATACGCAGTATTTT	CASRLRNTQYF
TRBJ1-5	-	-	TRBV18	TGTGCCAGCTCACCACTGTCAGGAGAAGGTCAGCCCCAGCATTTT	CASSPLSGEGQPQHF
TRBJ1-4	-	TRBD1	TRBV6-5	TGTGCCAGCAGTTACCTATCGACAGGGGCTAATGAAAAACTGTTTTTT	CASSYLSTGANEKLFF
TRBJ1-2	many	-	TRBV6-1	TGTGCCAGCAGTGAAGCCTGGATTGGGGGCTACACCTTC	CASSEAWIGGYTF
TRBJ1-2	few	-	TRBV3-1	TGTGCCAGCAGCCAAGGAGGAGGGAGAGGCGGCTACACCTTC	CASSQGGGRGGYTF
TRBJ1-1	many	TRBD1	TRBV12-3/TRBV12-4	TGTGCCAGCAGTAGACAGGGGGTGACTGAAGCTTTCTTT	CASSRQGVTEAFF
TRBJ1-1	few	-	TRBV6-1	TGTGCCAGCAGTAACGGGGTGAAGAACACTGAAGCTTTCTTT	CASSNGVKNTEAFF
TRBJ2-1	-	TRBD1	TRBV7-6	TGTGCCAGCAGCTTAACGGGACAGGGACTTGAGCAGTTCTTC	CASSLTGQGLEQFF
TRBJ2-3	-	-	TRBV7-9	TGTGCCAGCAGCTTGGGGGCAGCTGATACGCAGTATTTT	CASSLGAADTQYF
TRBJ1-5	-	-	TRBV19	TGTGCCAGTAGTCCGAGAGGGAACGATCAGCCCCAGCATTTT	CASSPRGNDQPQHF
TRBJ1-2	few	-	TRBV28	TGTGCCAGCAGTGAGGGGGGGGGTAACTATGGCTACACCTTC	CASSEGGGNYGYTF
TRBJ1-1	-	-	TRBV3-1	TGTGCCAGCAGCCGACCCGGGGCGGGCACTGAAGCTTTCTTT	CASSRPGAGTEAFF
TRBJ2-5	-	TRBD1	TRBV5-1	TGCGCCAGCAGCATGGGGACAGGGGGAGAGACCCAGTACTTC	CASSMGTGGETQYF
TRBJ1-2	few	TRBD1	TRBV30	TGTGCCTGGAGCCCGGACAGGGGAAACTATGGCTACACCTTC	CAWSPDRGNYGYTF
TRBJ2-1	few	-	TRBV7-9	TGTGCCAGCAGTGGCCCCATAGGGGGGAATGAGCAGTTCTTC	CASSGPIGGNEQFF
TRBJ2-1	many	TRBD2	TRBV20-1	TGCAGTGCTAGAGGGGGACTAGCAACAAGTGAGCAGTTCTTC	CSARGGLATSEQFF
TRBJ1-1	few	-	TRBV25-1	TGTGCCAGCAGTGTCAACAGACCGAACACTGAAGCTTTCTTT	CASSVNRPNTEAFF
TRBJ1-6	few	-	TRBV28	TGTGCCAGCAGTTCGAGTTCCATGTCCCGTTCACCCCTCCACTTT	CASSSSSMSRSPLHF
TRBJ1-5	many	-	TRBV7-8	TGTGCCAGCAGCTTAGTGAGGGCCCAGCGGCAGCCCCAGCATTTT	CASSLVRAQRQPQHF
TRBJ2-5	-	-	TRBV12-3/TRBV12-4	TGTGCCAGCAGCTCAACAGGGATCCAAGAGACCCAGTACTTC	CASSSTGIQETQYF
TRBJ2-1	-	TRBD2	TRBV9	TGTGCCAGCAGCGTAGCTCTAGCGGGAGGGCTCAATGAGCAGTTCTTC	CASSVALAGGLNEQFF